This TCR beta chain is drawn from a study of shared clonotypes between healthy human individuals. Deletions cut 5 bases from V and 5 bases from J, with 10 bases between. Germline V gene sequence: CDR1 MDHEN, CDR2 SYDVKM. This CDR3 has 12 residues. The table came from immunoSEQ multiplex PCR; TCRdb's copy has only in-frame clones and leaves some out. The table lists hundreds of thousands of clones, about 95% of them singletons, with roughly 0.12% in the top ten. Naivety among CD8 cells was defined by CD45RO negativity and positive CCR7 selection, thereby excluding terminally differentiated effector memory CD45RA+ cells. Whole-study findings and limits: In general, naive subsets displayed greater estimated richness than memory subsets did.

Concerning this clone: Its specificity is not known.

The chain is built from TRBV28 and TRBJ2-7; D not certain. Sequenced: naive CD8+ T cells sorted from blood. The clonotype originates from a woman aged 25 to 39 in good health. CDR3: CASSPHLNEQYF. In DNA form, the CDR3 reads TGTGCCAGCAGTCCCCATTTAAACGAGCAGTACTTC.